The subject of this entry is one TCR beta chain. Its specificity is unknown. People who had autoimmune disease history or systemic immunosuppression were excluded. The assay was immunoSEQ multiplex PCR, and TCRdb's table has in-frame clones only and misses some. This table has around 65,000 clones, 88% appearing once. The data stem from a study of OX40 agonist ivuxolimab in advanced cancers. Study-level results: Relative to CD4+ cells, CD8+ T cells on average had more expanded clones.

This CDR3 region has 15 residues. Germline trimming cut 2 bases from V and 2 bases from J; bases unmatched to any gene: 4. CDR1 SGHTA and CDR2 FQGNSA come from the germline V gene. The specimen was CD4+ or CD8+ T cells sorted from blood, collected in a trial of the OX40 agonist ivuxolimab. This TCR was sampled from an adult with an advanced solid tumor such as melanoma, head and neck, liver or kidney cancer. The chain joins TRBV7-2 to TRBJ2-7, with TRBD1 matching over 9 bases. The CDR3 DNA follows: TGTGCCAGCAGCTTACGGACAGGGGAAACCTACGAGCAGTACTTC. Its protein is CASSLRTGETYEQYF.